This T cell receptor beta chain was captured by sequencing in a study of tumor-infiltrating lymphocytes in primary liver carcinoma. Study in general: Yields of productive TCRbeta reads ranged from roughly 3.65 to 7.5 million per sample and were similar across tissue types.

The germline V gene encodes CDR1 LGHNA and CDR2 YNFKEQ. The CDR3 is 15 residues long. The approximately 20-31 mg bulk tissue piece was not sorted before simultaneous RNA and DNA extraction. A constant-region primer served to make TCR beta cDNA from around 540 ng total RNA. Slightly modified ARM-PCR served as the procedure for the TCR beta libraries. These libraries came from three rounds of nested multiplex PCR. TRBV1-TRBV30 forward primers paired with a C-beta reverse primer drove the first two PCR rounds, roughly 10 cycles each. Each CDR3 protein gets one entry after TCRdb re-called the multiplex PCR reads with MiXCR. The repertoire holds more than 95,000 distinct CDR3 sequences, with 80% to 85% as singletons.

V is TRBV4-2 and J is TRBJ2-6, with D perhaps given as TRBD1 or TRBD2 (5 bases each). The origin of this receptor is a middle-aged man with primary liver carcinoma and hepatitis B virus infection. The sample consisted of liver tumor tissue from sampling region 3. The subset here: tumor region T3, left-lateral pole. The CDR3, as DNA: TGTCCGAGCAGACCCGGGACGGCTGGGGCCAACGTCCTGACTTTC. It encodes CPSRPGTAGANVLTF.